This T cell receptor (beta chain) stems from a study of T cell responses to AZD1222 COVID-19 vaccine (dated by TCRdb to the early 2020s). For context, the study as a whole: AZD1222 recipients with second doses at about 4 weeks or about 12 weeks were pooled, because spike-specific TCR depth and breadth did not differ between schedules. A total of 233 trial participants underwent TCR sequencing, of whom 200 to 220 had received two doses of AZD1222 and roughly 26 had received two doses of the MenACWY control vaccine. Trial participants were enrolled into age subgroups of 18-55, 56-69 and 70-plus years, which contained about 150, 28 and 57 TCR-sequenced participants, respectively.

Taken from cysteine to phenylalanine, the CDR3 has 13 residues. Only the CDR3 DNA is retained, 39 bases long and in frame from the first base. V and J are truncated by 7 bases and 4 bases respectively, leaving an intervening sequence of 10 bases. Broader findings and caveats from the paper: Because no day 14 peak-response samples were available, repertoires were characterized only after the peak T cell response. Nearly half of unique spike-specific TCRs reportedly recognized epitopes outside regions mutated in the B.1.351 and B.1.1.7 variants. The vaccine-associated CD4 TCRs covered the entire spike protein, and the dominant responses fell in regions 160-218 and 743-854. Spike-specific TCR breadth and depth rose significantly after two AZD1222 doses compared with day 0 and with MenACWY recipients. Most participants were white British and females outnumbered males, and the authors suggested that clonal diversity may have been underestimated. Conclusions about previously exposed vaccinees are limited, since just a handful of AZD1222 recipients were seropositive for SARS-CoV-2 at baseline. In the small 56-69-year group, the increase in depth fell short of significance, most likely because of low power.

The CDR3 regions of human TCRbeta chains were subjected to immunosequencing. Under the source paper's analysis protocol: TCRs in the repertoires were matched against a reference library of SARS-CoV-2-specific TCRs that had been generated with the MIRA antigen-specificity platform. Breadth meant the fraction of unique TCRs that were SARS-CoV-2-associated, whereas depth meant the fraction of total T cells that were SARS-CoV-2-associated. Using the MIRA data, every spike-specific TCR was mapped to the spike region that the TCR reacted to and assigned to either a CD4 or a CD8 class. Log10-transformed breadth and depth values were compared by one-way ANOVA with Sidak's multiple comparisons tests. In its TCRdb copy, this immuneACCESS table keeps in-frame sequences only and misses some clones. Where compared with another copy, unresolved V genes explain less than half of these, and the others have no known cause. Clone size and the V and J calls come from that table; the DNA yielded D and trimming. The sample table records about 120,000 clones; roughly nine tenths of these occur just once. The leading ten clones occupy 2.4% of the sample.

Sample time point, as interpreted from the label and publication: baseline before first vaccination. The vaccinee samples were drawn from two UK trials, COV001 and COV002, one of which was a single-blind randomized controlled phase 2/3 trial testing AZD1222 (ChAdOx1 nCoV-19) in healthy adults. Trial participant PBMC samples were collected at day 0 and day 28 after the second dose for TCRbeta chain sequencing. As for this clone: No antigen is known for it. Qualities for individual bases were not recorded, and no much larger clone is one base off.

The starting material was peripheral blood, obtained on day 0 of AZD1222 vaccination. The chain joins TRBV12-3 or TRBV12-4 to TRBJ2-2; the D gene is perhaps TRBD1, on 6 matching bases. The sequence came from an adult in good health. The bases read TGTGCCAGCACCACAGGGTCCACCGGGGAGCTGTTTTTT. This translates into CASTTGSTGELFF.